This T cell receptor beta chain was sequenced in a study of T cells in Graves' hyperthyroidism and ophthalmopathy. Study-level results: The model's output predicted ophthalmopathy at a median of roughly 6.9 months prior to onset.

Under 3 months was the duration of disease in ophthalmopathy patients, who also had a Clinical Activity Score of at least 3 and a NOSPECS grade of at least 4. Details on this clonotype: Its matching antigen is unknown.

The trim removed 4 bases at V and 2 bases at J, leaving 11 bases unmatched. CDR3 size: 17 residues. CDR1 is SGHKS, CDR2 YYEKEE, per germline (reference sequence). Researchers amplified the TCR beta CDR3 regions from RNA transcripts. The TCR CDR3 was amplified in a first-round RT-PCR using the HTBI primer set. Each CDR3 protein gets one entry after TCRdb re-called the multiplex PCR reads with MiXCR. The table includes about 460,000 distinct CDR3 sequences, around a fifth detected once. The receptor's source is a woman aged 70-85 years with Graves' ophthalmopathy. The sequenced material came from blood. V gene TRBV5-5 combines with J gene TRBJ2-1; TRBD2 aligns across 8 bases. In nucleotides, the CDR3 is TGTGCCAGCAGCGACGGACACGGACTAGCTGCCTACAATGAGCAGTTCTTC. Its translation is CASSDGHGLAAYNEQFF.